What follows are 10 T cell receptor beta chains derived from one specimen sequenced in a study of T cell responses to AZD1222 COVID-19 vaccine. Sequencing was performed with immunoSEQ multiplex PCR; in TCRdb, only in-frame clones are kept and a portion is missing. The sample holds over 100,000 clones, roughly nine tenths seen once. Sample: peripheral blood, taken on day 0 of AZD1222 vaccination. Every receptor here comes from an adult in good health.

The chain links TRBV2 to TRBJ1-5; D perhaps matches TRBD1 (5 bases). Germline loops: CDR1 SNHLY, CDR2 FYNNEI. The CDR3 loop spans 13 amino acids. V lost 11 bases and J 3 bases, leaving 14 bases between the germline ends. The CDR3 is CAGRDSLNQPQHF. Here the CDR3 DNA reads TGTGCCGGGCGAGACAGCCTCAATCAGCCCCAGCATTTT.

This rearrangement joins TRBV4-1 to TRBJ2-3; TRBD2 matches 12 bases. The V and J ends lost 1 base and 7 bases, in that order; junction bases with no gene match: 6. This CDR3 spans 16 amino acids. Per germline, CDR1 MGHRA and CDR2 YSYEKL. The CDR3 sequence: CASSQGTSGKIYTQYF. The CDR3 DNA sequence: TGCGCCAGCAGCCAAGGGACTAGCGGGAAGATTTATACGCAGTATTTT.

This clone was recorded only once. The chain is built from TRBV29-1 and TRBJ2-5; D gene ambiguous. Germline V gene lookup returns CDR1 SQVTM and CDR2 ANQGSEA. Trimming shortened V by 4 bases and J by 4 bases, and 10 bases separated the two germline ends. This CDR3 is 12 amino acids long. The CDR3 coding sequence is TGCAGCGTTGCTGGGGTACGAGAGACCCAGTACTTC. Translation gives CSVAGVRETQYF.

The V call is TRBV6-1, the J call TRBJ1-6, with D perhaps matching TRBD1 (6 bases). CDR1 is MNHNS and CDR2 is SASEGT in the germline V gene. V dropped 1 base and J dropped 10 bases, with 11 bases sitting between them. The CDR3 loop spans 14 amino acids. The CDR3 sequence is CASSEDRARSPLHF. The DNA for the CDR3 is TGTGCCAGCAGTGAAGACAGGGCAAGATCACCCCTCCACTTT.

The chain combines TRBV5-4 with TRBJ1-4, with 7 bases identical to TRBD1. Germline CDR1 SGHNT, CDR2 YYREEE (reference sequence). This CDR3 spans 12 amino acids. The J segment lost 10 bases and the V segment lost 4 bases, leaving 4 bases of the junction unmatched. The CDR3 nucleotides are TGTGCCAGCAGCCCCCCAGGGGGAAAACTGTTTTTT. Translating gives CASSPPGGKLFF.

The genes are TRBV7-9 and TRBJ1-1; TRBD1 matches 7 bases. The CDR3 runs 15 residues. V shed 1 base, J shed 11 bases, and the junction held 13 bases outside the gene matches. The germline gives CDR1 SEHNR, CDR2 FQNEAQ (reference sequence). The CDR3 loop reads CASSLENRGGAYAFF. CDR3 sequence (DNA): TGTGCCAGCAGCTTAGAAAACAGGGGCGGTGCGTACGCTTTCTTT.

CDR3: CASSLGEMNTEAFF. The CDR3, as DNA: TGTGCCAGCTCACTGGGGGAGATGAACACTGAAGCTTTCTTT. The rearrangement uses TRBV18 and TRBJ1-1, with TRBD1 as a possible D gene (5 bases). With 4 bases removed from V and 0 bases from J, the gap between germline ends came to 9 bases. The CDR3 length is 14 residues. Looked up from germline, CDR1 is KGHSH and CDR2 is LQKENI.

V and J are TRBV4-1 and TRBJ1-6, with 9 bases aligning to TRBD1. V shed 3 bases, J shed 7 bases, and the junction held 4 bases outside the gene matches. This CDR3 contains 15 residues. Germline loops: CDR1 MGHRA, CDR2 YSYEKL. The CDR3 DNA reads as TGCGCCAGCAGCCAGCCCGGACAGGGGAATTCACCCCTCCACTTT. Protein sequence: CASSQPGQGNSPLHF.

In its sample, this clone was seen once. The genes are TRBV5-4 and TRBJ1-4; D possibly corresponds to TRBD1 (5 bases). This CDR3 has 13 residues. Per germline, CDR1 SGHNT and CDR2 YYREEE (reference sequence). V lost 10 bases, J lost 4 bases, and 14 bases lay in between. The CDR3 protein is CAFRGPLNEKLFF. The CDR3 DNA is TGTGCCTTCCGGGGACCGCTTAATGAAAAACTGTTTTTT.

V is TRBV27 and J is TRBJ1-5; 7 bases line up with TRBD1. Trimming took 2 bases from V and 6 from J; bases not matched to a gene: 7. This CDR3 region has 15 residues. CDR1 is MNHEY and CDR2 is SMNVEV in the germline V gene (reference sequence). The CDR3 is CASSLRAGGTQPQHF. In DNA, the CDR3 is TGTGCCAGCAGTTTACGGGCAGGGGGGACTCAGCCCCAGCATTTT.